These 26 T cell receptor beta chains came from one sample sequenced in a study of blood T cells in healthy people across ages. Sample-barcoded 5' priming and a J-beta primer mix drove a second PCR of 7 to 11 cycles. TCRdb used MiXCR to reprocess the 5' RACE reads, holding one entry per CDR3 protein. The top ten clones hold 20% to 25% of a sample with around 500,000 distinct CDR3 sequences, 40% to 55% of them seen once. Source material: blood. These receptors were obtained from a man at least 80 years old in good health.

This clonotype was counted between two and nine times. The CDR3 loop reads CASSFEGAVSLDGYTF. In DNA form, the CDR3 reads TGTGCCAGCAGTTTTGAGGGGGCGGTCTCCTTAGATGGCTACACCTTC. This sequence joins TRBV27 and TRBJ1-2, with 7 bases fitting TRBD1. CDR1 and CDR2 from the germline V gene are MNHEY and SMNVEV (reference sequence). V was pared by 3 bases and J by 6 bases, with 13 bases of the junction left unmatched. This CDR3 has 16 amino acids.

J is TRBJ2-1 and V is TRBV11-2, with 7 positions matching TRBD1. After removal of 1 base from V and 5 bases from J, the junction contained 17 bases not matched to a gene. The CDR3 runs to 19 residues. Germline-derived CDR1 and CDR2 are SGHAT and FQNNGV. CDR3 sequence (DNA): TGTGCCAGCAGCTTAGTTCCCCCGGCCGGGCAGGGGGTGAACAATGAGCAGTTCTTC. Translated, it gives CASSLVPPAGQGVNNEQFF.

At least ten counts were recorded for this clonotype. The chain employs TRBV6-6 and TRBJ2-6; D unclear. CDR3 size: 16 residues. V lost 0 bases, J lost 0 bases, and 6 bases lay in between. Per the germline V gene, CDR1 is MNHNY and CDR2 is SVGAGI (reference sequence). The DNA for the CDR3 is TGTGCCAGCAGTTACTCGTGGGGCTCTGGGGCCAACGTCCTGACTTTC. It translates to CASSYSWGSGANVLTF.

Remarks on this clonotype: Germline is not matched at one junction end, which may reflect a read error. The rearrangement uses TRBV6-6 and TRBJ2-6; TRBD1 might be the D (5 bases). Germline values: CDR1 MNHNY, CDR2 SVGAGI (reference sequence). The CDR3 contains 15 residues. This CDR3 is CASSRSSSGANILTF. The DNA for the CDR3 is TGTGCCAGCAGTCGAAGTAGCTCTGGGGCCAACATCCTGACTTTC.

The V call is TRBV20-1, the J call TRBJ1-1; D not resolved. The CDR3 is 13 amino acids. Trimming took off 5 bases at V and 2 bases at J, with 12 bases between the two ends. Germline CDR1 DFQATT, CDR2 SNEGSKA (reference sequence). The CDR3 spells CSASYTTNTEAFF. Here the CDR3 DNA reads TGCAGTGCTTCTTACACAACCAACACTGAAGCTTTCTTT.

In its sample, this clonotype was seen many times. The rearrangement joins TRBV6-5 to TRBJ1-5, with 7 bases that match TRBD1. CDR3 size: 18 residues. Trimming removed 2 bases from V and 0 bases from J; junction bases left unmatched: 10. Germline V gives CDR1 MNHEY, CDR2 SVGAGI. The CDR3 region is CASSYGTAPGHSNQPQHF. The DNA for the CDR3 is TGTGCCAGCAGTTACGGGACAGCCCCCGGACATAGCAATCAGCCCCAGCATTTT.

This clonotype was recorded a few times. The chain uses TRBV12-3 or TRBV12-4 and TRBJ2-3, with 10 bases matching TRBD2. V shed 3 bases, J shed 1 base, and the junction held 4 bases outside the gene matches. This CDR3 region has 16 residues. The chain's CDR3 is CASSFLAGARTDTQYF. The DNA of the CDR3 is TGTGCCAGCAGTTTTCTAGCGGGGGCCCGCACAGATACGCAGTATTTT.

The CDR3 reads CASSLTPTNNEQFF. The CDR3 nucleotides are TGTGCCAGCAGCTTAACTCCAACCAACAATGAGCAGTTCTTC. This chain uses TRBV7-3 with TRBJ2-1, with no clear D. V was pared by 0 bases and J by 5 bases, with 8 bases between. The germline V gene encodes CDR1 SGHTA and CDR2 FQGTGA. CDR3 length equals 14 residues.

This clonotype was counted only a few times. The J gene is TRBJ2-3, the V gene TRBV20-1; TRBD2 might be the D (5 bases). The CDR3 sequence is 13 residues long. The V end lost 5 bases, the J end lost 6 bases, and 15 bases lay between the germline ends. Germline CDR1 reads DFQATT; CDR2 reads SNEGSKA (reference sequence). CDR3 bases: TGCAGTGCTGGGAGCCCCGCTGCTGATACGCAGTATTTT. It codes for CSAGSPAADTQYF.

The chain links TRBV5-1 to TRBJ1-4, with D possibly matching TRBD1 (6 bases). CDR1 and CDR2 (germline): SGHRS, YFSETQ. CDR3 length: 15 residues. V lost 0 bases and J lost 2, with 8 bases in between. Here the CDR3 DNA reads TGCGCCAGCAGCTTGGGACAGGCCACTAATGAAAAACTGTTTTTT. Translated: CASSLGQATNEKLFF.

The gene calls are TRBV3-1 and TRBJ2-7; D possibly corresponds to TRBD2 (7 bases). CDR1 and CDR2 (germline): LGHDT, YNNKEL (reference sequence). The CDR3 loop spans 15 amino acids. Trimming removed 4 bases from V and 4 bases from J, with 17 bases in between. In DNA, the CDR3 is TGTGCCAGCAGCCGAAATGTACAGGGAGGGTACGAGCAGTACTTC. Its protein is CASSRNVQGGYEQYF.

This clonotype was counted between two and nine times. A read error may be the cause here, since a much bigger clone is one base away. The rearrangement links TRBV6-5 to TRBJ2-5; a weak D match, TRBD2 (5 bases). The CDR3 length is 12 residues. Per the germline V gene, CDR1 is MNHEY and CDR2 is SVGAGI. The V gene lost 2 bases and the J gene lost 11 bases, with 12 bases spanning the gap. In nucleotides, the CDR3 is TGTGCCAGCAGTTACGGTTCCGGGGAGCAGTACTTC. Amino acid sequence: CASSYGSGEQYF.

The chain is built from TRBV9 and TRBJ2-7; D ambiguous. The V gene's germline CDR1 is SGDLS and CDR2 YYNGEE. With 7 bases removed from V and 5 bases from J, the gap between germline ends came to 16 bases. The CDR3 has 13 residues. The CDR3 bases are TGTGCCAGCGAAGGGATTGCCAGGCACGAGCAGTACTTC. Amino acids: CASEGIARHEQYF. The full variable domain, its missing parts supplied by reference TRBV9 and TRBJ2-7, is DSGVTQTPKHLITATGQRVTLRCSPRSGDLSVYWYQQSLDQGLQFLIQYYNGEERAKGNILERFSAQQFPDLHSELNLSSLELGDSALYFCASEGIARHEQYFGPGTRLTVT.

With respect to this clonotype: A junction end diverges from the germline sequence, so it may reflect a read error. CDR3: CSASVPGGTGELFF. CDR3 DNA: TGCAGTGCTAGTGTCCCAGGGGGCACCGGAGAGCTGTTTTTT. The chain links TRBV20-1 to TRBJ2-2; 8 bases align to TRBD1. CDR3 length: 14 amino acids. CDR1 is DFQATT, CDR2 SNEGSKA, per germline (reference sequence).

The V and J genes are TRBV10-3 and TRBJ1-1; D gene unclear. The CDR3 is 15 amino acids. Germline-derived CDR1 and CDR2 are ENHRY and SYGVKD. The ends were cut back, 1 base at V and 4 bases at J, with 13 bases in the middle. DNA of the CDR3: TGTGCCATCAGTGAGTACCGGGGAGATGGCACTGAAGCTTTCTTT. The encoded protein is CAISEYRGDGTEAFF.

This clonotype was seen more than once but under ten times. V usage is TRBV20-1 and J usage is TRBJ2-3; 11 bases match TRBD2. Trimming at V came to 7 bases and at J to 5 bases, leaving 5 bases not matched to a gene. Germline CDR1 DFQATT, CDR2 SNEGSKA (reference sequence). The CDR3 has 13 amino acids. The CDR3 DNA sequence: TGCAGTGAGGCTAGCGGGAGGATAGATACGCAGTATTTT. Its protein product is CSEASGRIDTQYF.

This clonotype has more than one count but fewer than ten. The DNA of the CDR3 is TGTGCCACCCCGTATAGATTATCGGGGGGCTTAAATCTCTACGAGCAGTACTTC. Its translation is CATPYRLSGGLNLYEQYF. J is TRBJ2-7 and V is TRBV24-1; TRBD2 might be the D (7 bases). The germline CDR1 and CDR2 sequences are KGHDR and SFDVKD. The CDR3 covers 18 residues. Trimming shortened V by 9 bases and J by 3 bases, and 29 bases separated the two germline ends.

The V gene is TRBV20-1, the J gene TRBJ2-2; a possible D gene is TRBD1 (6 bases). V gave up 3 bases and J gave up 5 bases, with 13 bases separating them. This CDR3 contains 14 residues. Germline lookup yields CDR1 DFQATT and CDR2 SNEGSKA (reference sequence). The CDR3 bases are TGCAGTGCTAGGCCCCCGGGGACAACCGGGGAGCTGTTTTTT. This sequence encodes CSARPPGTTGELFF.

This chain's CDR3 is CASSPLEGNEQFF. The DNA of the CDR3 is TGTGCCAGCAGTCCACTCGAGGGGAATGAGCAGTTCTTC. V usage is TRBV6-4 and J usage is TRBJ2-1; either TRBD1 or TRBD2 may fit D (5 bases each). CDR1 MRHNA and CDR2 SNTAGT come from the germline V gene. V lost 5 bases to trimming and J lost 7 bases, with 12 bases between them. The CDR3 covers 13 residues.

The CDR3 reads CASSLRLGTSGRPIKETQYF. The DNA of the CDR3 is TGTGCCAGCAGCTTACGGCTCGGGACTAGCGGGAGGCCTATAAAAGAGACCCAGTACTTC. The V call is TRBV7-2, the J call TRBJ2-5, with TRBD2 identical over 15 bases. V dropped 2 bases and J dropped 3; count of bases not matched to a gene: 13. Germline-derived CDR1 and CDR2 are SGHTA and FQGNSA. This CDR3 spans 20 amino acids.

The rearrangement joins TRBV20-1 to TRBJ2-1; TRBD2 might be the D (7 bases). The germline gives CDR1 DFQATT, CDR2 SNEGSKA (reference sequence). There are 15 residues in the CDR3. Deletions cut 3 bases from V and 0 bases from J, with 12 bases between. The CDR3 DNA sequence: TGCAGTGCTAGTACGGGGGGCTACTCCTACAATGAGCAGTTCTTC. Its translation: CSASTGGYSYNEQFF.

This chain links TRBV28 with TRBJ2-3; D call uncertain. This CDR3 region has 15 residues. V was clipped by 6 bases and J by 0 bases, with 13 bases between them. Germline CDR1 reads MDHEN; CDR2 reads SYDVKM. CDR3 in amino acids: CASSSYSRSTDTQYF. The CDR3 DNA sequence: TGTGCCAGCAGCTCCTATTCACGGAGCACAGATACGCAGTATTTT.

This sequence joins TRBV6-5 and TRBJ1-1; possibly TRBD1 for D (5 bases). The V and J ends lost 6 bases and 5 bases respectively, with 16 bases between them. This CDR3 is 14 amino acids long. Per the germline V gene, CDR1 is MNHEY and CDR2 is SVGAGI. CDR3 in amino acids: CASRRDAGTTEAFF. The CDR3 nucleotides read TGTGCCAGCAGGAGGGACGCGGGAACGACTGAAGCTTTCTTT.

This rearrangement joins TRBV27 to TRBJ2-7, with D possibly being TRBD2 (5 bases). Trimming stripped 8 bases from V and 1 base from J, with 12 bases between. The CDR3 is 13 amino acids. CDR1 is MNHEY, CDR2 SMNVEV, per germline (reference sequence). Here the CDR3 reads CASGPGSSYEQYF. The CDR3 nucleotides read TGTGCCAGCGGTCCGGGGAGTTCCTACGAGCAGTACTTC.

V and J are TRBV7-2 and TRBJ1-2, with 7 positions matching TRBD1. V was pared by 1 base and J by 5 bases, with 13 bases of the junction left unmatched. Germline V gene sequence: CDR1 SGHTA, CDR2 FQGNSA. This CDR3 spans 17 amino acids. Here the CDR3 DNA reads TGTGCCAGCAGCTTAGAAGGGACAGCGGGTGTGGGGTATGGCTACACCTTC. This codes for CASSLEGTAGVGYGYTF.

The genes are TRBV20-1 and TRBJ2-5; possible D gene TRBD1, 5 bases. Judging by the DNA end, TRBJ2-7 fits better; the J call may be wrong. The CDR3 has 15 amino acids. The germline gives CDR1 DFQATT, CDR2 SNEGSKA (reference sequence). The DNA of the CDR3 is TGCAGTGCTCGACCCCAAAGGGGCAGGGTGTACGAGCAGTACTTC. Residues: CSARPQRGRVYEQYF.